This T cell receptor (beta chain) was identified in a study of technical replicates of blood from a handful of donors. Germline V gene lookup returns CDR1 LGHNA and CDR2 YNFKEQ. CDR3 length: 16 amino acids. V lost 3 bases and J 3 bases, leaving 17 bases between the germline ends. TCRdb's copy holds only in-frame clones and misses some; the assay was immunoSEQ multiplex PCR. The repertoire holds tens of thousands of clones, roughly 98% seen once, with around 0.15% in the top ten. V and J are TRBV4-2 and TRBJ1-1, with D possibly being TRBD1 (5 bases). This clonotype was sampled from a human donor in good health. The sample comprised T cells isolated from PBMCs. CDR3 in DNA: TGTGCCAGCAGCCAGAGACCAACCGTCAGGGACACTGAAGCTTTCTTT. This encodes CASSQRPTVRDTEAFF.